The 19 T cell receptor beta chains given below trace back to one sample, sequenced in a study of T cell clones after liver transplantation. This table comes from immunoSEQ multiplex PCR, and its TCRdb copy is limited to in-frame clones, with some not included. The sample consists of 55,000 to 75,000 clones, approximately 70% of them appearing once. The sequenced sample was CD4+ T cells from blood, obtained at the roughly 16-month timepoint. Every receptor here comes from a human patient who received a liver transplant. Some T cells may have originated in the graft donor.

This clone has a single count. V gene TRBV7-6 combines with J gene TRBJ2-5; possibly TRBD1 for D (5 bases). Germline CDR1 and CDR2: SGHVS and FNYEAQ. The V end was cut by 6 bases, the J end by 1 base, with 9 bases between. The CDR3 is 13 residues long. Here the CDR3 DNA reads TGTGCCAGCAGTTTACAGGTCCAAGAGACCCAGTACTTC. This gives the protein CASSLQVQETQYF.

The chain recombines TRBV5-1 with TRBJ1-6; D not certain. The CDR3 spans 14 residues. Germline V gene sequence: CDR1 SGHRS, CDR2 YFSETQ. Trimming cost V 4 bases and J 14 bases, with 19 bases left between them. CDR3 loop: CASSPIGGHGTLHF. DNA of the CDR3: TGCGCCAGCAGCCCTATCGGAGGGCACGGGACCCTCCACTTT.

To note about this clone: The same CDR3 is also encoded by other DNA sequences in this sample. The chain couples TRBV27 to TRBJ2-3, with D perhaps matching TRBD1 (6 bases). The CDR3 length is 14 residues. Trimming cost V 3 bases and J 2 bases, with 9 bases left between them. The germline V gene has CDR1 MNHEY and CDR2 SMNVEV (reference sequence). The CDR3 region has the DNA TGTGCCAGCAGTTTGGGGGCTCCCACAGATACGCAGTATTTT. It yields the protein CASSLGAPTDTQYF.

In this sample, this clone turned up once. This sequence joins TRBV29-1 and TRBJ1-1, with 7 nucleotides matching TRBD1. CDR3 length equals 13 residues. Unmatched junction bases numbered 8, after V lost 7 bases and J lost 3 bases. Germline V gives CDR1 SQVTM, CDR2 ANQGSEA. The CDR3 sequence: CSAGIGQDTEAFF. As DNA, the CDR3 is TGCAGCGCTGGCATCGGACAGGACACTGAAGCTTTCTTT.

This chain joins TRBV29-1 and TRBJ2-5; 8 bases fit TRBD2. Trimming took 7 bases from V and 5 from J; bases not matched to a gene: 6. Germline V CDR1 and CDR2: SQVTM, ANQGSEA. The CDR3 is made up of 12 amino acids. CDR3 in amino acids: CSAGGEEETQYF. Here the CDR3 DNA reads TGCAGCGCGGGGGGGGAGGAGGAGACCCAGTACTTC.

This chain uses TRBV7-2 with TRBJ1-2; no firm D call. V lost 5 bases and J 2 bases, leaving 9 bases between the germline ends. Germline CDR1 is SGHTA and CDR2 is FQGNSA. This CDR3 region has 13 residues. CDR3 loop: CASSPAQNYGYTF. The CDR3 DNA is TGTGCCAGCAGCCCCGCCCAAAACTATGGCTACACCTTC.

The chain links TRBV11-3 to TRBJ2-1; 11 positions agree with TRBD2. Losses at the gene ends were 0 bases for V and 14 bases for J; bases not matched to a gene: 3. The CDR3 consists of 13 residues. Germline CDR1 and CDR2: SGHNT and YENEEA. This chain's CDR3 is CASSLEKLAGEFF. The CDR3 DNA follows: TGTGCCAGCAGCTTAGAGAAACTAGCGGGGGAGTTCTTC. The variable domain in full, completed from reference TRBV11-3 and TRBJ2-1, reads EAGVVQSPRYKIIEKKQPVAFWCNPISGHNTLYWYLQNLGQGPELLIRYENEEAVDDSQLPKDRFSAERLKGVDSTLKIQPAELGDSAVYLCASSLEKLAGEFFGPGTRLTVL.

The gene calls are TRBV18 and TRBJ2-5; no reliable D call. Germline values: CDR1 KGHSH, CDR2 LQKENI. There are 11 residues in the CDR3. V was clipped by 5 bases and J by 1 base, with 2 bases between them. CDR3 coding DNA: TGTGCCAGCTCAGGCCAAGAGACCCAGTACTTC. Residues: CASSGQETQYF.

This clone was seen a single time. V gene TRBV7-9 combines with J gene TRBJ2-7; D might be TRBD1 (6 bases). V lost 1 base to trimming and J lost 6 bases, with 10 bases between them. The length of the CDR3 is 13 residues. Germline CDR1 is SEHNR and CDR2 is FQNEAQ (reference sequence). CDR3 DNA: TGTGCCAGCAGCTTAGGGACAGAAGGCGAGCAGTACTTC. This encodes CASSLGTEGEQYF. Full variable domain (remainder filled in from reference TRBV7-9 and TRBJ2-7): DTGVSQNPRHKITKRGQNVTFRCDPISEHNRLYWYRQTLGQGPEFLTYFQNEAQLEKSRLLSDRFSAERPKGSFSTLEIQRTEQGDSAMYLCASSLGTEGEQYFGPGTRLTVT.

This chain connects TRBV27 to TRBJ1-1; 10 bases agree with TRBD1. The CDR3 sequence is 15 residues long. In germline, CDR1 is MNHEY, CDR2 SMNVEV (reference sequence). V shed 8 bases and J 2 bases; nucleotides not matched to a gene: 8. The CDR3 here is CASAGTGEGNTEAFF. The CDR3 region has the DNA TGTGCCAGCGCCGGGACAGGGGAAGGAAACACTGAAGCTTTCTTT.

This clone was seen a few times. The chain joins TRBV2 to TRBJ1-4; D is ambiguous. Trimming shortened V by 0 bases and J by 8 bases, and 13 bases separated the two germline ends. This CDR3 comprises 15 residues. CDR1 and CDR2 (germline): SNHLY, FYNNEI. The CDR3 is CASSEALVSTEKLFF. Here the CDR3 DNA reads TGTGCCAGCAGTGAAGCGCTTGTCTCTACCGAAAAACTGTTTTTT.

The gene calls are TRBV5-1 and TRBJ2-5; unclear D gene. Deletions cut 0 bases from V and 1 base from J, with 7 bases between. CDR1 is SGHRS, CDR2 YFSETQ, per germline. The CDR3 is made up of 14 amino acids. CDR3 residues: CASSLGPSQETQYF. CDR3 DNA: TGCGCCAGCAGCTTGGGCCCTTCCCAAGAGACCCAGTACTTC.

The V gene is TRBV5-1, the J gene TRBJ2-2; 9 nucleotides align to TRBD2. The CDR3 is 15 amino acids. V was pared by 0 bases and J by 6 bases, with 3 bases of the junction left unmatched. The V gene's germline CDR1 is SGHRS and CDR2 YFSETQ. In DNA form, the CDR3 reads TGCGCCAGCAGCTTGGTGGGACTAGCCTCCGGGGAGCTGTTTTTT. It yields the protein CASSLVGLASGELFF.

Note on this clone: A much bigger clone sits one base away, suggesting this may be a read error. The gene calls are TRBV28 and TRBJ1-1, with 7 positions matching TRBD1. Germline V gene lookup returns CDR1 MDHEN and CDR2 SYDVKM. The CDR3 has 14 amino acids. Unmatched junction bases numbered 3, after V lost 5 bases and J lost 0 bases. The CDR3 loop is CASSPGQLNTEAFF. In nucleotides, the CDR3 is TGTGCCAGCAGTCCGGGACAGTTGAACACTGAAGCTTTCTTT.

The V gene is TRBV2, the J gene TRBJ2-7; possibly TRBD1 or TRBD2 for D (6 bases each). Germline V gene sequence: CDR1 SNHLY, CDR2 FYNNEI. The CDR3 consists of 14 residues. Trimming cost V 7 bases and J 4 bases, with 17 bases left between them. CDR3 DNA: TGTGCCAGCAACCGAGAGGGGGGCCCTTACGAGCAGTACTTC. Encoded protein: CASNREGGPYEQYF.

By share of the sample, this clone is medium-sized (0.01 to 0.1%). The chain joins TRBV2 to TRBJ2-5; 7 bases are shared with TRBD2. Trimming at V came to 7 bases and at J to 5 bases, leaving 7 bases not matched to a gene. From germline, CDR1 is SNHLY and CDR2 FYNNEI. The CDR3 is 13 residues long. CDR3 loop: CASIIERGETQYF. The CDR3 DNA reads TGTGCCAGCATCATTGAGCGGGGTGAGACCCAGTACTTC. The variable domain in full, with the rest retrieved from reference TRBV2 and TRBJ2-5, is EPEVTQTPSHQVTQMGQEVILRCVPISNHLYFYWYRQILGQKVEFLVSFYNNEISEKSEIFDDQFSVERPDGSNFTLKIRSTKLEDSAMYFCASIIERGETQYFGPGTRLLVL.

This chain links TRBV6-1 with TRBJ1-6; D call uncertain. V was cut by 0 bases and J by 5 bases, with 5 bases left in between. There are 14 residues in the CDR3. Germline V CDR1 and CDR2: MNHNS, SASEGT. The chain's CDR3 is CASSEASNNSPLHF. The DNA for the CDR3 is TGTGCCAGCAGTGAAGCAAGCAATAATTCACCCCTCCACTTT.

The genes are TRBV10-2 and TRBJ2-3; D is ambiguous. V gave up 3 bases and J gave up 6 bases, with 16 bases separating them. The CDR3 contains 15 residues. Germline V CDR1 and CDR2: WSHSY, SAAADI. This chain's CDR3 is CASSDLWISRDTQYF. CDR3 in DNA: TGCGCCAGCAGTGATCTCTGGATATCCAGGGATACGCAGTATTTT.

The rearrangement joins TRBV30 to TRBJ1-6; no firm D call. The germline V gene encodes CDR1 GTSNPN and CDR2 SVGIG (reference sequence). V was cut by 6 bases and J by 5 bases, with 8 bases left in between. The CDR3 is 12 residues long. The CDR3 region has the DNA TGTGCCTGCGGACGGGATAATTCACCCCTCCACTTT. It encodes CACGRDNSPLHF.